This TCR beta chain is from a study of blood T cell repertoires in COVID-19. Study information: The samples span acute and convalescent COVID-19 from the United States, Italy and Spain.

Authors' methods: Counts of nucleated cells, estimated from reference gene primer amplification, were obtained. The table came from immunoSEQ multiplex PCR; TCRdb's copy has only in-frame clones and leaves some out. That table gives V, J and clone size, and the DNA gave D and trimming. This table has roughly 150,000 clones, about four fifths appearing once. The receptor's source is a woman between 70 and 85 years old who had recovered from COVID-19. Sequenced material: peripheral blood.

This CDR3 reads CASSLWGQGADTGELFF. In nucleotides, the CDR3 is TGTGCCAGCAGTTTATGGGGACAGGGGGCTGACACCGGGGAGCTGTTTTTT. V is TRBV28 and J is TRBJ2-2, with TRBD1 matching over 12 bases. Germline CDR1 MDHEN, CDR2 SYDVKM. The CDR3 spans 17 residues. With V trimmed by 0 bases and J by 3 bases, 2 bases remained unmatched.